Listed here are 3 T cell receptor beta chains from one sample, sequenced in a study of blood T cell repertoires in COVID-19 (dated by TCRdb to the early 2020s). Libraries were built with the immunoSEQ multiplex PCR assay. TCRdb's version of the immuneACCESS table is confined to in-frame rearrangements and falls short of the full clone set. An unresolved V gene accounts for under half of the shortfall where checked; the remainder is of unknown origin. In all, the sample holds a few hundred thousand clones, and 85% of those were seen once. The top ten clones comprise approximately 7.6% of the sample. Material for sequencing was peripheral blood. Receptors were obtained from a human donor in a cohort sampled during active COVID-19.

J is TRBJ1-1 and V is TRBV11-2; D gene unclear. CDR3 length: 15 amino acids. V was clipped by 5 bases and J by 2 bases, with 15 bases between them. Looked up from germline, CDR1 is SGHAT and CDR2 is FQNNGV. The CDR3 spells CASSQNTNLNTEAFF. As DNA, the CDR3 is TGTGCCAGCAGCCAAAACACGAATTTAAACACTGAAGCTTTCTTT.

The genes are TRBV2 and TRBJ2-3; D is unresolved. The CDR3 has 15 residues. V was pared by 8 bases and J by 2 bases, with 17 bases between. The germline gives CDR1 SNHLY, CDR2 FYNNEI. CDR3 DNA sequence: TGTGCCAGCTTATTACACGACTCATCCACAGATACGCAGTATTTT. It encodes CASLLHDSSTDTQYF.

This chain connects TRBV5-1 to TRBJ1-4, with D unresolved. The V end was cut by 0 bases, the J end by 5 bases, with 8 bases between. Per the germline V gene, CDR1 is SGHRS and CDR2 is YFSETQ. This CDR3 is built from 14 residues. This CDR3 reads CASSLALLNEKLFF. The CDR3 nucleotides read TGCGCCAGCAGCTTGGCTCTGTTAAATGAAAAACTGTTTTTT.